This T cell receptor beta chain was sequenced for a study of shared clonotypes between healthy human individuals. There are 13 residues in the CDR3. Germline CDR1 and CDR2: MGHRA and YSYEKL. V was shortened by 0 bases and J by 7 bases, with 7 bases between the two germline ends. The method was immunoSEQ multiplex PCR; TCRdb's version includes in-frame clones alone and lacks a portion of them. Among millions of clones listed, 85% to 95% were seen once. Free of recent acute infections or vaccinations, the donors were healthy HIV-negative adults. Study-level findings and limits: Rarefaction analysis demonstrated incomplete sorted-subset sequencing notwithstanding large depth. Several donors held about 5% of naive CD4 clonotypes in common.

To note about this clone: Its cognate antigen is unknown. Given a much more abundant clone one base away, this may be a read error. Other DNA sequences in the sample encode the same CDR3.

The origin of this receptor is a man younger than 30 in good health. This sequence joins TRBV4-1 and TRBJ1-5; D ambiguous. The sequencing sample was made of naive CD4+ T cells sorted from blood. Documented subset: CD45RA+ positively selected. CDR3 nucleotides: TGCGCCAGCAGCCAAGAAGTCAACCAGCCCCAGCATTTT. This encodes CASSQEVNQPQHF.